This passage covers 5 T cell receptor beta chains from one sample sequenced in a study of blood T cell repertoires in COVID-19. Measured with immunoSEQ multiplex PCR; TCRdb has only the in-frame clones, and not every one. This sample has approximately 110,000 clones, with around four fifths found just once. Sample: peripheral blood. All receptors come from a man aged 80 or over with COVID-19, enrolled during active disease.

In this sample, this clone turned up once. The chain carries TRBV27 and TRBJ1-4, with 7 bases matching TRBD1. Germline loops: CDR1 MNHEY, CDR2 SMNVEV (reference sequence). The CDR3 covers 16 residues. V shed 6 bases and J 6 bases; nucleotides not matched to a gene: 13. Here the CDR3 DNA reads TGTGCCAGCAGGCCCCTGACAGGGACGGAGGATGAAAAACTGTTTTTT. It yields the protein CASRPLTGTEDEKLFF.

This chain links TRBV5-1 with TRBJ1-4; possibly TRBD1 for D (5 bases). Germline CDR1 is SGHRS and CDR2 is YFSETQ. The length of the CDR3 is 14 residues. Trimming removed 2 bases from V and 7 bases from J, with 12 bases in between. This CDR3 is CASSFSGLGEKLFF. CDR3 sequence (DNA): TGCGCCAGCAGCTTTTCAGGGTTGGGTGAAAAACTGTTTTTT.

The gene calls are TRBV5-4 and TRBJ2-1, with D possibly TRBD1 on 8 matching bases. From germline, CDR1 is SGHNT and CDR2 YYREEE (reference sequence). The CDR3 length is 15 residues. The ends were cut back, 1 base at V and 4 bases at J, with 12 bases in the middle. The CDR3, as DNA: TGTGCCAGCAGCTTGACAGGGGGGGGTTACAATGAGCAGTTCTTC. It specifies CASSLTGGGYNEQFF.

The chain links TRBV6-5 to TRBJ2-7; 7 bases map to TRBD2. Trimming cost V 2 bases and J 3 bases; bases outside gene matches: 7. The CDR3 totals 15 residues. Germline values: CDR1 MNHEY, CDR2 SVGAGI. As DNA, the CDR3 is TGTGCCAGCAGTTACAGCGGGATCAGGGACTACGAGCAGTACTTC. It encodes CASSYSGIRDYEQYF.

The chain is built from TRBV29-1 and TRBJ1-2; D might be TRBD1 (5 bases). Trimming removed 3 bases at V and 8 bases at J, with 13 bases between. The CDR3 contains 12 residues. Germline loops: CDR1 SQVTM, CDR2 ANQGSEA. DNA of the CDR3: TGCAGCGTTGAGGATTCCGGGGGGGGCTACACCTTC. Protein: CSVEDSGGGYTF.